What follows is one TCR beta chain and its context. Preparation of the TCRbeta library used unique molecular identifiers. From the PCR reads, TCRdb called clonotypes with MiXCR, one entry per CDR3 protein. This table has 450,000 to 500,000 distinct CDR3 sequences, approximately 12% appearing once. These data come from a study of T-cell reconstitution after alpha-beta-depleted transplantation in children. This CDR3 spans 13 amino acids. V lost 3 bases and J lost 10, with 13 bases in between. Germline loops: CDR1 KGHSH, CDR2 LQKENI. The receptor's source is a human donor who donated a stem cell graft to a child with combined immunodeficiency. The sequencing here drew on PBMCs from the stem cell graft donor, taken from the stem cell graft. The rearrangement links TRBV18 to TRBJ2-1, with D perhaps being TRBD1 or TRBD2 (6 bases each). Written as DNA, the CDR3 is TGTGCCAGCTCACCTCTAACGGGGGCGGAGCAGTTCTTC. Its translation is CASSPLTGAEQFF.